A few counts support the clone carrying this T cell receptor beta chain. This sample was included in a study of technical replicates of blood from a handful of donors. Profiled with immunoSEQ multiplex PCR; TCRdb holds only in-frame clones, not every one. This table holds some 89,000 clones, about 95% found once. The sequence came from a human donor in good health. Sequenced input: T cells isolated from PBMCs.

The CDR3 coding sequence is TGTGCCAGCAGCCAGGACAGGGGGCGAGGTGGCTACACCTTC. Residues: CASSQDRGRGGYTF. The rearrangement links TRBV5-5 to TRBJ1-2, with 11 bases aligning to TRBD1. Germline CDR1 reads SGHKS; CDR2 reads YYEKEE (reference sequence). The ends lost 4 bases at V and 7 bases at J; junction bases unmatched: 6. The CDR3 is made up of 14 amino acids. Drawing the rest from reference TRBV5-5 and TRBJ1-2, the complete variable domain is DAGVTQSPTHLIKTRGQQVTLRCSPISGHKSVSWYQQVLGQGPQFIFQYYEKEERGRGNFPDRFSARQFPNYSSELNVNALLLGDSALYLCASSQDRGRGGYTFGSGTRLTVV.